The following is a T cell receptor (beta chain) sequence with its context. Its specificity is unknown. Using RNA template, CDR3s of TCR alpha and beta were amplified with iRepertoire arm-PCR. TCRdb recomputed calls from the multiplex PCR reads with MiXCR, one row per CDR3 protein. The data contain 150,000 or so distinct CDR3 sequences, about two fifths of them seen just once; the ten biggest clones take up about a fifth. The data derive from a study of glioma-infiltrating T cells. The study's findings and limits: CDR3 overlap between tissue and blood was very small. Non-neoplastic patients had below-expected tissue-blood divergence, while all gliomas exceeded expectation.

The ends were cut back, 5 bases at V and 10 bases at J, with 12 bases in the middle. Germline CDR1 SNHLY, CDR2 FYNNEI. This CDR3 is 13 amino acids long. The chain couples TRBV2 to TRBJ1-6, with D possibly matching TRBD1 (6 bases). The material sequenced was glioma tissue, nonneoplastic brain tissue, or PBMCs (not recorded which). This sequence originates from a human donor with low-grade glioma or glioblastoma, undergoing nonglioma brain surgery, or in good health (not recorded which). CDR3 residues: CASSQGSGSPLHF. Here the CDR3 DNA reads TGTGCCAGCAGTCAGGGGAGTGGATCACCCCTCCACTTT.